This TCR beta chain was sequenced in a study of blood T cell repertoires in COVID-19. Study-level background: Acute and convalescent COVID-19 specimens originated in the United States, Italy and Spain. T cells, B-cell-depleted T cells, or PBMCs provided the cDNA or gDNA that served as material.

The CDR3 runs to 15 residues. Germline CDR1 and CDR2: ENHRY and SYGVKD. Trimming pared 0 bases from V and 4 bases from J, leaving 10 bases between. As processed by the authors: Reference gene primers were amplified, and this amplification served to estimate nucleated cell counts. Profiling relied on immunoSEQ multiplex PCR, and the TCRdb table lists in-frame clones only, not all of them. That table furnishes V, J and clone size, whereas the DNA furnished D and trimming. The table lists approximately 100,000 clones, roughly 80% of them singletons. The chain combines TRBV10-3 with TRBJ1-5; unclear D gene. The specimen was peripheral blood. The clonotype originates from a woman aged 80 or older with active or convalescent COVID-19. CDR3 in amino acids: CAISESSAENQPQHF. The CDR3 DNA sequence: TGTGCCATCAGTGAGTCGTCCGCGGAAAATCAGCCCCAGCATTTT.